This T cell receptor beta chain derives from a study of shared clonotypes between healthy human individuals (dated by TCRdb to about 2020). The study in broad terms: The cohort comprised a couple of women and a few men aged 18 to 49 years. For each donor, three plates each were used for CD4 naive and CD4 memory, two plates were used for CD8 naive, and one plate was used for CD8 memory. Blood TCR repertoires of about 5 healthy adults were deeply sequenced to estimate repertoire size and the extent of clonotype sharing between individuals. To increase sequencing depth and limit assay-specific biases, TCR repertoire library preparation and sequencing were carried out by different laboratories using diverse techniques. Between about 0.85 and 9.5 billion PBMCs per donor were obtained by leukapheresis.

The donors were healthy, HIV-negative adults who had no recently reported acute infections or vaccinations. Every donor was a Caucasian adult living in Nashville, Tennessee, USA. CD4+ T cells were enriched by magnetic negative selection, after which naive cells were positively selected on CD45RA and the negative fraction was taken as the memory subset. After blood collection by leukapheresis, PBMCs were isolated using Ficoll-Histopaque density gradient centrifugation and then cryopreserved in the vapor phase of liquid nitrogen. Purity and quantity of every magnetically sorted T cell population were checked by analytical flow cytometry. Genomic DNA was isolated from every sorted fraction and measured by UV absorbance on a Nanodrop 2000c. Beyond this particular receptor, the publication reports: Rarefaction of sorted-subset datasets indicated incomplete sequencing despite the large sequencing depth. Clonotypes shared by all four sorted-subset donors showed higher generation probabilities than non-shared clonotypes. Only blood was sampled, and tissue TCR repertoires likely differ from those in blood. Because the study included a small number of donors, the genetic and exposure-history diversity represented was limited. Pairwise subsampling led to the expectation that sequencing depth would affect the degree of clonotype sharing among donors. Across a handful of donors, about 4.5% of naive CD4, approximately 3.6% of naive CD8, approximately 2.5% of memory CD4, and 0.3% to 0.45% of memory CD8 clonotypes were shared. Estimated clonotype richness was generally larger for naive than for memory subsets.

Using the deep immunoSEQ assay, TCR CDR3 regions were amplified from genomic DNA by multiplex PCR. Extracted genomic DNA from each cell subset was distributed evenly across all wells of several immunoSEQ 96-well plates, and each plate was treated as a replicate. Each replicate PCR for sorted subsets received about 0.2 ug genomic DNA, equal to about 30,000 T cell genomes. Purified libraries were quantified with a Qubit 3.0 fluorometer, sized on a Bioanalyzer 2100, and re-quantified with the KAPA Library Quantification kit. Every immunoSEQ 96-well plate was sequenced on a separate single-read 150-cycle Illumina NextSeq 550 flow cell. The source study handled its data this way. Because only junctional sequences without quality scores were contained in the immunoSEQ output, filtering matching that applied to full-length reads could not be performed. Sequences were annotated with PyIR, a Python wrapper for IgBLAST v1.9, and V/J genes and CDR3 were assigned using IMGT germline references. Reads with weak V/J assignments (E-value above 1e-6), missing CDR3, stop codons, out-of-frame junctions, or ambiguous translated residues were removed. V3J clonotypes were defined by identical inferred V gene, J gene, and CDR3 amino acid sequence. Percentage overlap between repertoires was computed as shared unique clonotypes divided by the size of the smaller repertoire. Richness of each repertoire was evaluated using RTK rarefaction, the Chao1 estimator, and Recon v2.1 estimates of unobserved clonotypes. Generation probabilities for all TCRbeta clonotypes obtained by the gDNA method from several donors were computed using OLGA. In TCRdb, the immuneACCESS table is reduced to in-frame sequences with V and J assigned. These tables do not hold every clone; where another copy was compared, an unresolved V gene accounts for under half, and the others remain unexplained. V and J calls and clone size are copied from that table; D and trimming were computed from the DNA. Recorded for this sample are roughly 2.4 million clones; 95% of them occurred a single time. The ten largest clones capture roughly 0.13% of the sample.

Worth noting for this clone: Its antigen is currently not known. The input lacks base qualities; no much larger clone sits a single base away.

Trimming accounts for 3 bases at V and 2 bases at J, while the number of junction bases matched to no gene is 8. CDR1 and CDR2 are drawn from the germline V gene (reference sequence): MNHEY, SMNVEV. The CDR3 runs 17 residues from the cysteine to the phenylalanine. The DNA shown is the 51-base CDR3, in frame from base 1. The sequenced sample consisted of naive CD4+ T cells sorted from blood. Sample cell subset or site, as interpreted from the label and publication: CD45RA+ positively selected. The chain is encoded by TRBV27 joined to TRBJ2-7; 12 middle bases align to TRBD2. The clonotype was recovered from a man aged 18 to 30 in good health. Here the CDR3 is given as CASSFLGLAGSAYEQYF. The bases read TGTGCCAGCAGTTTTTTAGGACTAGCGGGGTCTGCCTACGAGCAGTACTTC.